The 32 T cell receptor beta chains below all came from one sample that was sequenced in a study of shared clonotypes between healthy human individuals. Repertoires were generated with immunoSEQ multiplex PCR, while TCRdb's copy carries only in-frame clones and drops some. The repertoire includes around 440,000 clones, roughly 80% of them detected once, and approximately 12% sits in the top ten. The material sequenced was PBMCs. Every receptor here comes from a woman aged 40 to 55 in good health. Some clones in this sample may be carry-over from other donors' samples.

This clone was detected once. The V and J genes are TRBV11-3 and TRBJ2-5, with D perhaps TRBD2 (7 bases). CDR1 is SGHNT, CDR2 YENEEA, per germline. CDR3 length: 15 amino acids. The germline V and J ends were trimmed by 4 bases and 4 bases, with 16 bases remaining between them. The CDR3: CASSSGGRIGETQYF. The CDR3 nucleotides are TGTGCCAGCAGCTCGGGGGGCAGGATCGGAGAGACCCAGTACTTC.

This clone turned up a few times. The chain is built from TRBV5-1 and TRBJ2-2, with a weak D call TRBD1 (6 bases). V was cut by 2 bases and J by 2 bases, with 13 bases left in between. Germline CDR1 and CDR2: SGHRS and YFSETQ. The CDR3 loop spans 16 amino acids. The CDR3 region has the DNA TGCGCCAGCAGCTTCTTGGGACAAACAAACACCGGGGAGCTGTTTTTT. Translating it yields CASSFLGQTNTGELFF.

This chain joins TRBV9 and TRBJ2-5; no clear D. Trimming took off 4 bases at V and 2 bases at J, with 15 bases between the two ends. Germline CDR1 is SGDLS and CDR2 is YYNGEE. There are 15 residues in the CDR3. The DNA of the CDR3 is TGTGCCAGCAGCACCTCGACAAGTCGGCAAGAGACCCAGTACTTC. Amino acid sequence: CASSTSTSRQETQYF. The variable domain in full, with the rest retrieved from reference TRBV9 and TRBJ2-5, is DSGVTQTPKHLITATGQRVTLRCSPRSGDLSVYWYQQSLDQGLQFLIQYYNGEERAKGNILERFSAQQFPDLHSELNLSSLELGDSALYFCASSTSTSRQETQYFGPGTRLLVL.

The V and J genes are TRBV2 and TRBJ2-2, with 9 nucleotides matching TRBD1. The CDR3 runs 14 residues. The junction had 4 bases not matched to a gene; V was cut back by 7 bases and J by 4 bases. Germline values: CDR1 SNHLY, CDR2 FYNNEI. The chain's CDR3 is CASTRDRATGELFF. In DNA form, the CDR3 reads TGTGCCAGCACCAGGGACAGGGCCACCGGGGAGCTGTTTTTT.

The CDR3 DNA follows: TGTGCCAGCAGGTTGGACAGGGGGCTCTACGAGCAGTACTTC. It encodes CASRLDRGLYEQYF. The chain is built from TRBV11-2 and TRBJ2-7; 11 bases agree with TRBD1. CDR1 is SGHAT and CDR2 is FQNNGV in the germline V gene. This CDR3 is built from 14 residues. J lost 3 bases, V lost 6 bases, and 4 bases had no gene match.

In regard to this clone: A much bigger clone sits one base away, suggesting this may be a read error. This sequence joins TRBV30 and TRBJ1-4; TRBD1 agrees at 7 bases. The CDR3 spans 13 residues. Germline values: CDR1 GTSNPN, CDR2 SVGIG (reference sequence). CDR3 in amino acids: CACQQGPNEELFF. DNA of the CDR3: TGTGCCTGCCAACAGGGGCCTAATGAAGAACTGTTTTTT.

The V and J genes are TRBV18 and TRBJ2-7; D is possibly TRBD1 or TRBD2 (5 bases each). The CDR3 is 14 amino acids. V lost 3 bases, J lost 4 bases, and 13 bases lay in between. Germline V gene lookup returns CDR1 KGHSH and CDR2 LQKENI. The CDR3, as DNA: TGTGCCAGCTCACCCGCACCGGGGCTGTACGAGCAGTACTTC. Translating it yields CASSPAPGLYEQYF. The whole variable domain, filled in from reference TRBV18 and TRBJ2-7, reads NAGVMQNPRHLVRRRGQEARLRCSPMKGHSHVYWYRQLPEEGLKFMVYLQKENIIDESGMPKERFSAEFPKEGPSILRIQQVVRGDSAAYFCASSPAPGLYEQYFGPGTRLTVT.

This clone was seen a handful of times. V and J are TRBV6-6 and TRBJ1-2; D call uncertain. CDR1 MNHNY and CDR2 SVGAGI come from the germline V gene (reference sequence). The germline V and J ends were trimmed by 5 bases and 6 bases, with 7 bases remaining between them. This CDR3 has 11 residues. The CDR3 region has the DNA TGTGCCAGCAGTCCTTTAGATGGCTACACCTTC. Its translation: CASSPLDGYTF.

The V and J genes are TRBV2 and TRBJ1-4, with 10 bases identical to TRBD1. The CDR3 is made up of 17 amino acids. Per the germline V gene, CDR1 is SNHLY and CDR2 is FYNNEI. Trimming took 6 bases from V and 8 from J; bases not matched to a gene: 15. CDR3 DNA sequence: TGTGCCAGCAGCCACGCCGGGACAGGGGAGGGGTGGGAAAAACTGTTTTTT. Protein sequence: CASSHAGTGEGWEKLFF.

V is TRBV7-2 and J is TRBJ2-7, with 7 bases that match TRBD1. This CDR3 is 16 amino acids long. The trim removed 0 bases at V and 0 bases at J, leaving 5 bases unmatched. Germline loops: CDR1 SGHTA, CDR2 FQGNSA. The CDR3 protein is CASSLAGQISSYEQYF. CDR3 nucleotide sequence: TGTGCCAGCAGCTTAGCGGGACAGATAAGCTCCTACGAGCAGTACTTC.

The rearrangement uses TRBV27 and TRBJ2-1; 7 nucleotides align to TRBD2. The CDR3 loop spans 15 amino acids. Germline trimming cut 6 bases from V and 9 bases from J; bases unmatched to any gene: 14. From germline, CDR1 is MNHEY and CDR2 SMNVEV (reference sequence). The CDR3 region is CASRYGEGPLSEQFF. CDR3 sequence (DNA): TGTGCCAGCAGGTATGGGGAGGGCCCCTTAAGTGAGCAGTTCTTC.

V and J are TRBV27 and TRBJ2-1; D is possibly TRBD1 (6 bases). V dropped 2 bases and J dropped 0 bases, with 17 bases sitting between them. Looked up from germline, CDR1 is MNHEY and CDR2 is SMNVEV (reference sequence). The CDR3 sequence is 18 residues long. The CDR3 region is CASSLLGQLDTSYNEQFF. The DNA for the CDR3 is TGTGCCAGCAGTTTACTAGGACAGCTCGACACCTCCTACAATGAGCAGTTCTTC.

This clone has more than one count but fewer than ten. The CDR3 sequence: CSVDHTEAFF. CDR3 coding DNA: TGCAGCGTTGACCACACTGAAGCTTTCTTT. The rearrangement links TRBV29-1 to TRBJ1-1; D not certain. Germline V gene data show CDR1 as SQVTM and CDR2 as ANQGSEA. This CDR3 region has 10 residues. V was clipped by 3 bases and J by 3 bases, with 2 bases between them.

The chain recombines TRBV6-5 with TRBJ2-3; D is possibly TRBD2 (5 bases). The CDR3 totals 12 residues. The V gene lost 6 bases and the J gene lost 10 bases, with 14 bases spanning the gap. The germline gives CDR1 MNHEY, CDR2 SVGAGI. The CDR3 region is CASSPSPRAQYF. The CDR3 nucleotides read TGTGCCAGCAGCCCATCTCCGAGGGCGCAGTATTTT.

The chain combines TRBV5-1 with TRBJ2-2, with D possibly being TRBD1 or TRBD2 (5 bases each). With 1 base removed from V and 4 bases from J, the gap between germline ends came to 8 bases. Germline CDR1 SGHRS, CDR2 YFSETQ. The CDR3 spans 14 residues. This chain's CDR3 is CASSLTGTTGELFF. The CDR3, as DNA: TGCGCCAGCAGCTTGACGGGGACCACCGGGGAGCTGTTTTTT.

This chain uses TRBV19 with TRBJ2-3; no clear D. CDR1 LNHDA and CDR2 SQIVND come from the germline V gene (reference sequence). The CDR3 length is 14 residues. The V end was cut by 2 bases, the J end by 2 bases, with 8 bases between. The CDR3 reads CASSISADTDTQYF. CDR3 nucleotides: TGTGCCAGTAGTATAAGCGCGGACACAGATACGCAGTATTTT.

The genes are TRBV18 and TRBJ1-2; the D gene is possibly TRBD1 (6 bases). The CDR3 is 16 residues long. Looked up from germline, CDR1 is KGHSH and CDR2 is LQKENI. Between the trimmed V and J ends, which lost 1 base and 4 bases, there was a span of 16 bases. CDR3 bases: TGTGCCAGCTCACCACAGACGGGCAGGGGTCCCTATGGCTACACCTTC. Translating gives CASSPQTGRGPYGYTF.

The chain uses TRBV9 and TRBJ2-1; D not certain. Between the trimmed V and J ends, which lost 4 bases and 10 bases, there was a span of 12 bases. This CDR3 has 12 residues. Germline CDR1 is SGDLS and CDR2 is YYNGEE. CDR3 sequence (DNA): TGTGCCAGCAGCTTCCCGACGGACGAGCAGTTCTTC. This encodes CASSFPTDEQFF.

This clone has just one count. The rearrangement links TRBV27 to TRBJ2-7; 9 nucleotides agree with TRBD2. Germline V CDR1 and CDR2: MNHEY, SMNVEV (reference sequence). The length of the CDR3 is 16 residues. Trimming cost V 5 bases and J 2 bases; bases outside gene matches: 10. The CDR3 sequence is CASSRTGTSQTYEQYF. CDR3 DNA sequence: TGTGCCAGCAGTCGAACCGGGACTAGCCAAACCTACGAGCAGTACTTC.

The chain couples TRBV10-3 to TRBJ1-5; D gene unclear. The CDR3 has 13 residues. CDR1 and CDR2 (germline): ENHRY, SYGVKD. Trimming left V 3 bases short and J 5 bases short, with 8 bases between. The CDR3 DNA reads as TGTGCCATCAGTGACATTATCGATCAGCCCCAGCATTTT. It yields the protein CAISDIIDQPQHF.

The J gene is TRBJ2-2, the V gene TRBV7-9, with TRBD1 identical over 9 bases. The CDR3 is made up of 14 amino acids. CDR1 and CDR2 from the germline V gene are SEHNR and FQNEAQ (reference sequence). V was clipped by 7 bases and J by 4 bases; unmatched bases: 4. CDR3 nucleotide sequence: TGTGCCAGCAACGACAGGGGGGCCACCGGGGAGCTGTTTTTT. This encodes CASNDRGATGELFF.

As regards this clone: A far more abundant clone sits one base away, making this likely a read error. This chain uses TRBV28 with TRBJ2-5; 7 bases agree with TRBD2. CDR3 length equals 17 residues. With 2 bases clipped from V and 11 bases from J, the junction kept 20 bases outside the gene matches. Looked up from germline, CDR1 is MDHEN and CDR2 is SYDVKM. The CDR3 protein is CASSLILGGRTSYGQYF. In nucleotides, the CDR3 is TGTGCCAGCAGTTTAATTCTAGGCGGGAGAACCTCCTACGGGCAGTACTTC.

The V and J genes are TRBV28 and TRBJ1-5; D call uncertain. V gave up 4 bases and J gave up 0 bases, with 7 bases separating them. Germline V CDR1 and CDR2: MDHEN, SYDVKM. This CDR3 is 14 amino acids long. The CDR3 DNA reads TGTGCCAGCAGTTATGGGGATAGCAATCAGCCCCAGCATTTT. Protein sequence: CASSYGDSNQPQHF.

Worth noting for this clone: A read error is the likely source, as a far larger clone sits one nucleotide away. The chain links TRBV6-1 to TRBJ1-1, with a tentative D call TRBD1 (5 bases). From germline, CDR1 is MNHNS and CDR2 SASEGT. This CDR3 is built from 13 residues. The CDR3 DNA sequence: TGTACCAGCAGTGTTGAGGGACACACTGAAGCTTTCTTT. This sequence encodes CTSSVEGHTEAFF.

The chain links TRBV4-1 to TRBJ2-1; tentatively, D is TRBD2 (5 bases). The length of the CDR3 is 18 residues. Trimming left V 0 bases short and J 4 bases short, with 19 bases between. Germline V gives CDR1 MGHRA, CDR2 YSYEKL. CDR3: CASSQDVAGGNGYNEQFF. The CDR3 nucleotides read TGCGCCAGCAGCCAAGATGTAGCTGGAGGAAATGGATACAATGAGCAGTTCTTC.

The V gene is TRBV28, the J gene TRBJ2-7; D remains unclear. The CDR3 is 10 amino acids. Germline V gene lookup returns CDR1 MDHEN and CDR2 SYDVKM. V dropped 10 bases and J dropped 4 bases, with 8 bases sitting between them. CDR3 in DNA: TGTGCCACCCTTCGATACGAGCAGTACTTC. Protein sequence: CATLRYEQYF.

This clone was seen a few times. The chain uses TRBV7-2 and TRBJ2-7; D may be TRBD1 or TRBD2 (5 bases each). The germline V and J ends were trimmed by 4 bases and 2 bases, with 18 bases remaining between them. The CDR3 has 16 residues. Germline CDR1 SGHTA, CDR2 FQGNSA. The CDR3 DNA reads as TGTGCCAGCAGCTCTGACTATGGTCAGGGACCCTACGAGCAGTACTTC. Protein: CASSSDYGQGPYEQYF.

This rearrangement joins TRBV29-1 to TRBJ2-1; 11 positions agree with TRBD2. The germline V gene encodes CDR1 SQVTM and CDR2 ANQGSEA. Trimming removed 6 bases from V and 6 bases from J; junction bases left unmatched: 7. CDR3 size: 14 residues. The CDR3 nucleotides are TGCAGCGTGGGTAGCGGGAGGGCCTCCAATGAGCAGTTCTTC. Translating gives CSVGSGRASNEQFF.

DNA of the CDR3: TGCGCCAGCAGCCCCAGTTCAGGCGGCGCCCAGCATTTT. Translation: CASSPSSGGAQHF. V is TRBV4-3 and J is TRBJ1-5; no clear D. The CDR3 has 13 amino acids. Germline V CDR1 and CDR2: LGHNA, YSLEER. Trimming stripped 4 bases from V and 11 bases from J, with 15 bases between.

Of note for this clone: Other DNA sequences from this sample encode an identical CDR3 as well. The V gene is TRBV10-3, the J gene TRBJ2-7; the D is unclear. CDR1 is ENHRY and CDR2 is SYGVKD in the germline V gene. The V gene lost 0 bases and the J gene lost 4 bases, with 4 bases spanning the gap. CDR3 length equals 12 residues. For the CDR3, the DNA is TGTGCCATCAGTGAGTCAGGGTACGAGCAGTACTTC. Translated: CAISESGYEQYF.

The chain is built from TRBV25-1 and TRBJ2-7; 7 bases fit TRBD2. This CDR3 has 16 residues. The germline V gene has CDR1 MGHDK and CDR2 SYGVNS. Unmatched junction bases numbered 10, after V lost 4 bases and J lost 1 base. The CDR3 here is CASSGGLSKLSYEQYF. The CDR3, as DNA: TGTGCCAGCAGTGGGGGACTATCGAAACTTTCCTACGAGCAGTACTTC.

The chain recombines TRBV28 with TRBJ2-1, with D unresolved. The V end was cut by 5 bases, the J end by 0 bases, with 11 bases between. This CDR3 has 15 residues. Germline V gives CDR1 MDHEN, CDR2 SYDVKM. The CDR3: CASSQGSNSYNEQFF. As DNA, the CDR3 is TGTGCCAGCAGTCAAGGGTCCAACTCCTACAATGAGCAGTTCTTC.